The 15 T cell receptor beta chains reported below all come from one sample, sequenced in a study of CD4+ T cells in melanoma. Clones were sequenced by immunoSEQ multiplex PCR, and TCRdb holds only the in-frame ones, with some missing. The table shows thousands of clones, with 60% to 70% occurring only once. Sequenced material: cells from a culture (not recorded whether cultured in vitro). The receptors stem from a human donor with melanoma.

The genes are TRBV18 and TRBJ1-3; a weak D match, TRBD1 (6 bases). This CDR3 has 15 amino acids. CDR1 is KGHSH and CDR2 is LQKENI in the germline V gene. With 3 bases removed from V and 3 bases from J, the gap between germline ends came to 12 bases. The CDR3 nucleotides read TGTGCCAGCTCACCTACGGGGGCGAGTGGAAACACCATATATTTT. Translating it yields CASSPTGASGNTIYF.

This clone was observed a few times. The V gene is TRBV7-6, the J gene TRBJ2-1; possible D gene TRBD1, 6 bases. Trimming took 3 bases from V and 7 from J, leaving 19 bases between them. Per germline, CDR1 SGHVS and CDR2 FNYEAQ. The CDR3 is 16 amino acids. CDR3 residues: CASSLGAQWGWNEQFF. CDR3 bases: TGTGCCAGCAGCTTGGGGGCCCAATGGGGTTGGAATGAGCAGTTCTTC.

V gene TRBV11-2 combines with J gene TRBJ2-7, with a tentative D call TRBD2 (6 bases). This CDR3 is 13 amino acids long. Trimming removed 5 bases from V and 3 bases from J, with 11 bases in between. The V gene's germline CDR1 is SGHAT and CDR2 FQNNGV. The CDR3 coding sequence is TGTGCCAGCAGCCCGGGGGTTGGCTACGAGCAGTACTTC. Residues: CASSPGVGYEQYF.

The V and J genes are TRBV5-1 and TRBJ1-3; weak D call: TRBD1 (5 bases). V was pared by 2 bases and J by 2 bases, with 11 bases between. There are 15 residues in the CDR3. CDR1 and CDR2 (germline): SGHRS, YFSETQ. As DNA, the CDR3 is TGCGCCAGCAGCTTCCTGGGGGACCCTGGAAACACCATATATTTT. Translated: CASSFLGDPGNTIYF.

The CDR3 protein is CASSHPKTGRNEKLFF. The CDR3 bases are TGCGCCAGCAGCCACCCTAAGACAGGGAGGAATGAAAAACTGTTTTTT. The chain employs TRBV4-1 and TRBJ1-4, with 7 bases fitting TRBD1. Germline assignment: CDR1 MGHRA and CDR2 YSYEKL. The CDR3 contains 16 residues. J gave up 5 bases and V 3 bases, and 9 bases lay outside the gene matches.

Here the CDR3 DNA reads TGTGCCAGCTCACCACATCGAGCGGGGGGGCAATCGCACTTAGCCAAAAACATTCAGTACTTC. It codes for CASSPHRAGGQSHLAKNIQYF. The V call is TRBV18, the J call TRBJ2-4; 10 nucleotides line up with TRBD2. Germline loops: CDR1 KGHSH, CDR2 LQKENI. The CDR3 consists of 21 residues. V shed 1 base and J 0 bases; nucleotides not matched to a gene: 15.

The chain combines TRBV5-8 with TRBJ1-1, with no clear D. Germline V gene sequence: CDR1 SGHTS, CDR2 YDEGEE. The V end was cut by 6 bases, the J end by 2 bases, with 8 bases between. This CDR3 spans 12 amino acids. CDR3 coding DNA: TGTGCCAGCAAGAGGATAAACACTGAAGCTTTCTTT. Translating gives CASKRINTEAFF.

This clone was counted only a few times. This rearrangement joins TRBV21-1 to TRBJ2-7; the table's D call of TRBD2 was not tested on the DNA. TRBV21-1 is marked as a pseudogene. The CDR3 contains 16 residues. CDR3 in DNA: TGTGCCAGCGGCCGGGGGTTGGGGATTATTCGCTACGAGCAGTACTTC. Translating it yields CASGRGLGIIRYEQYF.

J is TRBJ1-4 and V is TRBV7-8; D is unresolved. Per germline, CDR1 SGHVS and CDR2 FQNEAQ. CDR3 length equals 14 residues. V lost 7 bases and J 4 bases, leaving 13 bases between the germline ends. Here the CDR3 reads CASTAGSVNEKLFF. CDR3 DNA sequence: TGTGCCAGCACCGCGGGCTCTGTTAATGAAAAACTGTTTTTT.

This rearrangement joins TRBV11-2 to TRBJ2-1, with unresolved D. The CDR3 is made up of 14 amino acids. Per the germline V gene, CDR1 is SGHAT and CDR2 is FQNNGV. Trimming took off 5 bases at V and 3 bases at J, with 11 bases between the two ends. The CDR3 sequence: CASSREVNYNEQFF. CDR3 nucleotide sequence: TGTGCCAGCAGCCGCGAGGTTAACTACAATGAGCAGTTCTTC.

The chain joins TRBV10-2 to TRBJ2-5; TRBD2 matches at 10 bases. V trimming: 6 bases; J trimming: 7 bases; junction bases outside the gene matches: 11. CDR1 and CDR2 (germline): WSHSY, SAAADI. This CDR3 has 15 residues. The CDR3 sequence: CASSSRTSGTGTQYF. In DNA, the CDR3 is TGCGCCAGCAGCTCAAGGACTAGCGGCACGGGGACCCAGTACTTC.

CDR3 nucleotide sequence: TGTGCCAGCAGTGAAGCCCGGACGCGAGCTTTCTTT. Its translation is CASSEARTRAFF. J is TRBJ1-1 and V is TRBV6-1; D unclear. V was shortened by 0 bases and J by 10 bases, with 9 bases between the two germline ends. The CDR3 has 12 residues. Germline CDR1 and CDR2: MNHNS and SASEGT.

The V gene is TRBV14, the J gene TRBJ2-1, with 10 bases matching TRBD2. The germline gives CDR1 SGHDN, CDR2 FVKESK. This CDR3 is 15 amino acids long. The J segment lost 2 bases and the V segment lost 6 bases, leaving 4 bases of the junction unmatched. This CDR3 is CASRPSGGAYNEQFF. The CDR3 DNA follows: TGTGCCAGCAGACCCAGCGGGGGGGCCTACAATGAGCAGTTCTTC.

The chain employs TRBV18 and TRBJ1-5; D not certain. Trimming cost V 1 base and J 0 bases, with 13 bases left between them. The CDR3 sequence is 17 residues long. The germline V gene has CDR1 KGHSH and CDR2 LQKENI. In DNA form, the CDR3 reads TGTGCCAGCTCACCACAGGCGCCTGAACTTAGCAATCAGCCCCAGCATTTT. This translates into CASSPQAPELSNQPQHF.

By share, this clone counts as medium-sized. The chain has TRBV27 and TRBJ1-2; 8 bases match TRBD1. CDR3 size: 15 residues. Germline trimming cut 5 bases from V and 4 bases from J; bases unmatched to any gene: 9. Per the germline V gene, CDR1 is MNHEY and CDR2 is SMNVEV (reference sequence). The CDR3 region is CASSPQGAVGYGYTF. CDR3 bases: TGTGCCAGCAGTCCTCAGGGGGCGGTTGGCTATGGCTACACCTTC.